This T cell receptor beta chain was observed in a study of low-dose radiotherapy and immunotherapy resistance in tumors. At the level of the study: Study patients were administered oral aspirin at 300 mg daily for four cycles from cycle 1 day 1.

It was with a constant-region primer and a V-primer adapter that TCRs were amplified over approximately 18 PCR cycles. TCRdb re-analysed the reads in MiXCR, keeping a single row per CDR3 protein. The profile shows about 47,000 distinct CDR3 sequences, roughly 10% of them singletons. Time point in this sample: before trial treatment. The CDR3 has 18 residues. The V gene's germline CDR1 is SQVTM and CDR2 ANQGSEA. The trim removed 6 bases at V and 2 bases at J, leaving 19 bases unmatched. This clonotype was detected a few times. Sequenced material: PBMCs, taken before treatment. The sequence came from a female donor with ovarian cancer. The gene calls are TRBV29-1 and TRBJ2-7; TRBD2 matches 10 bases. Here the CDR3 DNA reads TGCAGCGTCTTGGGACTGGGACTAGCGATTCTACGCGCCTACGAGCAGTACTTC. The encoded protein is CSVLGLGLAILRAYEQYF.